The clone carrying this T cell receptor beta chain was observed many times. The sample is drawn from a study of blood T cell repertoires in COVID-19. Study overall: Samples came from the United States, Italy and Spain, spanning acute and convalescent COVID-19. T cells, B-cell-depleted T cells, or PBMCs supplied cDNA or gDNA.

Original methodology: The assay estimated nucleated cells by amplifying reference gene primers. Sequencing used immunoSEQ multiplex PCR; TCRdb keeps in-frame clones, though not all of them. V and J calls and clone size come straight from that table; D and trimming were deduced from the DNA. The table shows approximately 67,000 clones, with 65% to 90% occurring only once. Trimming took 8 bases from V and 1 from J; bases not matched to a gene: 7. The CDR3 covers 14 residues. Germline loops: CDR1 SGHNT, CDR2 YENEEA. The specimen was peripheral blood. This TCR was sampled from a man between 60 and 70 years old with acute or convalescent COVID-19. The V gene is TRBV11-3, the J gene TRBJ1-1, with TRBD1 matching 7 bases. The CDR3 nucleotides are TGTGCCAGCGCTCGGGGACAGACGAACACTGAAGCTTTCTTT. Amino acids: CASARGQTNTEAFF.